The 25 T cell receptor beta chains in this list originate from one sample, sequenced in a study of blood T cells in healthy people across ages. It was with a sample-barcoded 5' primer and a J-beta primer mix that a second PCR of about 6 to 11 cycles was run. Each CDR3 protein gets one entry after TCRdb re-called the 5' RACE reads with MiXCR. This table holds hundreds of thousands of distinct CDR3 sequences, approximately 21% found once. The sample was blood. Receptors were obtained from an older man in good health.

V gene TRBV29-1 combines with J gene TRBJ2-5; 8 bases are shared with TRBD1. This CDR3 comprises 14 residues. The J segment lost 1 base and the V segment lost 3 bases, leaving 4 bases of the junction unmatched. Germline-derived CDR1 and CDR2 are SQVTM and ANQGSEA. In DNA form, the CDR3 reads TGCAGCGTTGAGGACAGGGTGGCCCAAGAGACCCAGTACTTC. It specifies CSVEDRVAQETQYF.

The DNA for the CDR3 is TGTGCCAGCAGAGACCGGGACCGGAACACCGGGGAGCTGTTTTTT. It specifies CASRDRDRNTGELFF. The rearrangement links TRBV9 to TRBJ2-2, with D perhaps TRBD1 or TRBD2 (5 bases each). Trimming cost V 5 bases and J 1 base, with 12 bases left between them. In germline, CDR1 is SGDLS, CDR2 YYNGEE. There are 15 residues in the CDR3.

The chain combines TRBV5-1 with TRBJ1-3, with a weak D call TRBD1 (6 bases). The V end was cut by 4 bases, the J end by 0 bases, with 11 bases between. Germline values: CDR1 SGHRS, CDR2 YFSETQ. The CDR3 is made up of 15 amino acids. The CDR3, as DNA: TGCGCCAGCAGCCCTGGGGGCAGCTCTGGAAACACCATATATTTT. Protein product: CASSPGGSSGNTIYF.

The chain joins TRBV20-1 to TRBJ1-1; D unclear. The CDR3 runs to 13 residues. Germline V gene lookup returns CDR1 DFQATT and CDR2 SNEGSKA (reference sequence). In DNA, the CDR3 is TGCAGCCCCGGTATGGGAGGGAACACTGAAGCTTTCTTT. Encoded protein: CSPGMGGNTEAFF.

This clonotype was counted between two and nine times. CDR3 DNA sequence: TGTGCCAGCAGTCCAAGTAGCCGGGACAATGAGCAGTTCTTC. Translation: CASSPSSRDNEQFF. The chain carries TRBV6-1 and TRBJ2-1; D gene ambiguous. Germline-derived CDR1 and CDR2 are MNHNS and SASEGT. The CDR3 covers 14 residues. Trimming shortened V by 5 bases and J by 5 bases, and 13 bases separated the two germline ends.

CDR3 sequence reads: CASSLRRGTQYF. In DNA form, the CDR3 reads TGTGCCAGCAGCTTGCGCAGGGGGACCCAGTACTTC. The chain links TRBV11-2 to TRBJ2-5, with TRBD1 as a possible D gene (6 bases). With 3 bases removed from V and 7 bases from J, the gap between germline ends came to 9 bases. The length of the CDR3 is 12 residues. From germline, CDR1 is SGHAT and CDR2 FQNNGV.

This clonotype was detected many times. The chain links TRBV7-3 to TRBJ2-1, with D maybe TRBD2 (6 bases). The CDR3 sequence is 13 residues long. Germline values: CDR1 SGHTA, CDR2 FQGTGA. Trimming cost V 5 bases and J 4 bases, with 9 bases left between them. The CDR3: CASSHGSYNEQFF. CDR3 bases: TGTGCCAGCAGCCACGGGAGTTACAATGAGCAGTTCTTC. Together with reference TRBV7-3 and TRBJ2-1, the CDR3 gives the full variable domain: GAGVSQTPSNKVTEKGKYVELRCDPISGHTALYWYRQSLGQGPEFLIYFQGTGAADDSGLPNDRFFAVRPEGSVSTLKIQRTERGDSAVYLCASSHGSYNEQFFGPGTRLTVL.

This sequence joins TRBV20-1 and TRBJ1-2; 8 positions match TRBD1. With 8 bases clipped from V and 0 bases from J, the junction kept 14 bases outside the gene matches. The CDR3 has 16 residues. CDR1 and CDR2 from the germline V gene are DFQATT and SNEGSKA (reference sequence). The CDR3 DNA reads as TGCAGTCCAAAGAGGTCCAGGGGGCTCCCTAACTATGGCTACACCTTC. It codes for CSPKRSRGLPNYGYTF.

The gene calls are TRBV28 and TRBJ1-4; the D gene is possibly TRBD1 (6 bases). Germline CDR1 and CDR2: MDHEN and SYDVKM. This CDR3 has 16 residues. V was trimmed by 4 bases and J by 7 bases, leaving 19 bases between them. Written as DNA, the CDR3 is TGTGCCAGCAGTTCAGGGTTGCGGGGGCTGGGTGAAAAACTGTTTTTT. This encodes CASSSGLRGLGEKLFF.

The J gene is TRBJ2-6, the V gene TRBV20-1; D is ambiguous. From germline, CDR1 is DFQATT and CDR2 SNEGSKA (reference sequence). Trimming removed 5 bases at V and 0 bases at J, with 11 bases between. The CDR3 has 15 residues. The CDR3 loop reads CSAPSGVSGANVLTF. The CDR3, as DNA: TGCAGTGCTCCCTCGGGTGTCTCTGGGGCCAACGTCCTGACTTTC.

Ten or more counts support this clonotype. The chain is built from TRBV6-5 and TRBJ1-1; D call uncertain. Looked up from germline, CDR1 is MNHEY and CDR2 is SVGAGI. V was cut by 6 bases and J by 1 base, with 15 bases left in between. The CDR3 covers 15 residues. The chain's CDR3 is CASRPRTIRNTEAFF. CDR3 nucleotide sequence: TGTGCCAGCAGACCACGGACGATTCGGAACACTGAAGCTTTCTTT.

The J gene is TRBJ2-1, the V gene TRBV5-6; 9 nucleotides agree with TRBD2. The length of the CDR3 is 16 residues. The J segment lost 5 bases and the V segment lost 4 bases, leaving 10 bases of the junction unmatched. Germline V CDR1 and CDR2: SGHDT, YYEEEE. The CDR3 region has the DNA TGTGCCAGCAGCACAATCAGCGGGAGGTTCGACAATGAGCAGTTCTTC. Protein product: CASSTISGRFDNEQFF.

V is TRBV12-3 or TRBV12-4 and J is TRBJ2-5; possible D gene TRBD2, 6 bases. The tail of the sequence fits TRBJ2-1 better, so the J call may be wrong. The CDR3 contains 15 residues. The chain's CDR3 is CASSPLGGSGNEQFF. Written as DNA, the CDR3 is TGTGCCAGCAGTCCCCTCGGGGGTAGTGGCAATGAGCAGTTCTTC.

The chain links TRBV6-5 to TRBJ2-4; TRBD1 agrees at 8 bases. The CDR3 has 16 residues. Looked up from germline, CDR1 is MNHEY and CDR2 is SVGAGI. V was clipped by 2 bases and J by 6 bases; unmatched bases: 9. The CDR3 is CASSYGTGVGGNIQYF. The DNA for the CDR3 is TGTGCCAGCAGTTACGGGACAGGCGTGGGGGGAAACATTCAGTACTTC.

In this sample, this clonotype turned up many times. The gene calls are TRBV28 and TRBJ2-2, with TRBD2 as a possible D gene (6 bases). CDR1 MDHEN and CDR2 SYDVKM come from the germline V gene. V lost 6 bases and J lost 3, with 17 bases in between. The CDR3 runs 16 residues. The CDR3 sequence is CASSATGTVDTGELFF. CDR3 nucleotides: TGTGCCAGCAGCGCAACCGGGACTGTGGACACCGGGGAGCTGTTTTTT.

The chain has TRBV20-1 and TRBJ2-7, with TRBD2 matching over 12 bases. The CDR3 consists of 14 residues. Germline V gene lookup returns CDR1 DFQATT and CDR2 SNEGSKA (reference sequence). Trimming took 7 bases from V and 4 from J; bases not matched to a gene: 8. In nucleotides, the CDR3 is TGCAGTGGCATACTAGCGGGAGGTCGATACGAGCAGTACTTC. Translating it yields CSGILAGGRYEQYF.

As for this clonotype: A much larger clone sits a single nucleotide away, making a read error possible. The rearrangement uses TRBV6-5 and TRBJ2-5; D is undetermined. The CDR3 spans 13 residues. Deletions cut 2 bases from V and 1 base from J, with 5 bases between. Germline V gene data show CDR1 as MNHEY and CDR2 as SVGAGI. CDR3: CASSYQTQETQYF. CDR3 in DNA: TGTGCCAGCAGTTACCAGACCCAAGAGACCCAGTACTTC.

The CDR3 region is CASSQDRLSLNYGYTF. The CDR3 nucleotides are TGCGCCAGCAGCCAAGATCGGTTATCATTAAACTATGGCTACACCTTC. The chain combines TRBV4-1 with TRBJ1-2; D gene unclear. This CDR3 has 16 amino acids. V dropped 0 bases and J dropped 2 bases, with 13 bases sitting between them. Looked up from germline, CDR1 is MGHRA and CDR2 is YSYEKL.

The chain carries TRBV14 and TRBJ1-2; tentatively, D is TRBD1 (5 bases). Trimming took off 1 base at V and 8 bases at J, with 14 bases between the two ends. This CDR3 region has 14 residues. CDR1 and CDR2 from the germline V gene are SGHDN and FVKESK. CDR3 nucleotide sequence: TGTGCCAGCAGCCAAGGGAAGGGGCATGGCGGCTACACCTTC. Translated: CASSQGKGHGGYTF.

This chain uses TRBV2 with TRBJ2-5; D call uncertain. CDR1 is SNHLY and CDR2 is FYNNEI in the germline V gene. V dropped 4 bases and J dropped 2 bases, with 11 bases sitting between them. The CDR3 is 14 residues long. The CDR3 here is CASSVQIIQETQYF. CDR3 DNA: TGTGCCAGCAGTGTACAGATCATACAAGAGACCCAGTACTTC.

This clonotype was counted ten times or more. The chain couples TRBV6-6 to TRBJ2-7; D gene ambiguous. The CDR3 extends over 13 amino acids. Germline V gene sequence: CDR1 MNHNY, CDR2 SVGAGI (reference sequence). The V and J ends lost 0 bases and 5 bases respectively, with 8 bases between them. CDR3 DNA: TGTGCCAGCAGTTACTCGTTTGGGGACGAGCAGTACTTC. Translated: CASSYSFGDEQYF.

The chain couples TRBV20-1 to TRBJ2-1; no clear D gene. There are 12 residues in the CDR3. The germline CDR1 and CDR2 sequences are DFQATT and SNEGSKA (reference sequence). V was clipped by 7 bases and J by 1 base, with 8 bases between them. CDR3 sequence: CSVDASYNEQFF. CDR3 nucleotide sequence: TGCAGTGTGGACGCTTCCTACAATGAGCAGTTCTTC.

CDR3 sequence: CSTRGRGGNIQYF. In DNA form, the CDR3 reads TGCAGCACCCGAGGGCGGGGCGGGAACATTCAGTACTTC. V and J are TRBV29-1 and TRBJ2-4; D is perhaps TRBD2 (6 bases). V was clipped by 8 bases and J by 7 bases, with 18 bases between them. This CDR3 has 13 amino acids. Germline-derived CDR1 and CDR2 are SQVTM and ANQGSEA.

The J gene is TRBJ1-2, the V gene TRBV4-3; TRBD1 aligns across 10 bases. This CDR3 contains 15 residues. Per the germline V gene, CDR1 is LGHNA and CDR2 is YSLEER. V shed 5 bases, J shed 5 bases, and the junction held 8 bases outside the gene matches. Written as DNA, the CDR3 is TGCGCCAGCAGCATGCCTGGACAGGGGGAGTATGGCTACACCTTC. It codes for CASSMPGQGEYGYTF.

This clonotype appeared once. Possible read error: a much larger clone is one base away. The chain recombines TRBV7-8 with TRBJ2-1; 8 bases align to TRBD2. The better agreement between TRBJ2-7 and the DNA end casts doubt on the J call. The CDR3 covers 12 residues. Germline loops: CDR1 SGHVS, CDR2 FQNEAQ. The CDR3 region has the DNA TGTGCCAGCAGAGCGGGGGCCTACGCGCAGTACTTC. It translates to CASRAGAYAQYF.